A selection of T cell receptor beta chains follows, all from one sample in a study of OX40 agonist ivuxolimab in advanced cancers. Data came from immunoSEQ multiplex PCR; TCRdb stores just in-frame clones and leaves some out. The sample yields tens of thousands of clones, 70% to 90% seen once. The starting material was CD4+ or CD8+ T cells sorted from blood, obtained in a trial of the OX40 agonist ivuxolimab. These receptors all come from an adult with an advanced solid tumor such as melanoma, head and neck, liver or kidney cancer. CDR3s include the opening cysteine and the closing phenylalanine or tryptophan. D genes are given only for firm matches. Clone size is not always given. Where it is, it says once, few, many or a class for expanded clones.

CDR3,DNA,V,J,size,D
CASSILGTGELFF,TGTGCCAGTAGTATATTGGGGACCGGGGAGCTGTTTTTT,TRBV19,TRBJ2-2,-,-
CASSRYTSGTDTQYF,TGTGCCAGCAGCCGTTACACCTCAGGCACAGATACGCAGTATTTT,TRBV14,TRBJ2-3,once,-
CASSRGQGNSPLHF,TGTGCCAGCAGTAGGGGACAGGGCAATTCACCCCTCCACTTT,TRBV6-4,TRBJ1-6,-,TRBD1
CASSQALAGGPYEQYF,TGCGCCAGCAGCCAAGCTCTAGCGGGGGGCCCATACGAGCAGTACTTC,TRBV4-3,TRBJ2-7,-,TRBD2
CASSLQIAGGPPGELFF,TGTGCCAGCAGCCTCCAAATAGCGGGGGGGCCCCCCGGGGAGCTGTTTTTT,TRBV7-2,TRBJ2-2,-,TRBD2
CASREGRSGANVLTF,TGTGCCAGCAGAGAAGGTCGGTCTGGGGCCAACGTCCTGACTTTC,TRBV6-1,TRBJ2-6,-,-
CASSWAGVANEKLFF,TGCGCCAGCAGCTGGGCCGGGGTGGCTAATGAAAAACTGTTTTTT,TRBV5-1,TRBJ1-4,-,-
CASSFGREDEQYF,TGCGCCAGCAGCTTTGGACGGGAGGACGAGCAGTACTTC,TRBV5-1,TRBJ2-7,-,TRBD2
CASSNPSSGGPQETQYF,TGTGCCAGCTCAAATCCGAGTAGCGGGGGCCCCCAAGAGACCCAGTACTTC,TRBV18,TRBJ2-5,-,TRBD2
CASSRLGGAAFF,TGTGCCAGCAGCAGATTAGGGGGGGCAGCTTTCTTT,TRBV9,TRBJ1-1,few,-
CASSLRPGLNTGELFF,TGTGCCAGCAGTTTACGACCGGGGTTAAACACCGGGGAGCTGTTTTTT,TRBV6-5,TRBJ2-2,-,-
CAIGDSMNTEAFF,TGTGCCATCGGGGACAGCATGAACACTGAAGCTTTCTTT,TRBV6-1,TRBJ1-1,-,TRBD1
CSVGHLATNEKLFF,TGCAGCGTTGGACACCTAGCAACTAATGAAAAACTGTTTTTT,TRBV29-1,TRBJ1-4,once,-
CASSRERSYEQYF,TGTGCCAGCAGCCGAGAACGCTCCTACGAGCAGTACTTC,TRBV27,TRBJ2-7,-,-
CASSSGPGKSYEQYF,TGTGCCAGCAGCTCCGGACCTGGGAAGTCCTACGAGCAGTACTTC,TRBV7-6,TRBJ2-7,-,-
CASSSSRSTNEKLFF,TGTGCCAGCAGCTCATCAAGGTCAACTAATGAAAAACTGTTTTTT,TRBV7-2,TRBJ1-4,few,-
CASSFRDHQETQYF,TGTGCCAGCAGCTTCCGGGACCACCAAGAGACCCAGTACTTC,TRBV7-8,TRBJ2-5,-,-
CASTIGGSYEQYF,TGTGCCAGCACCATCGGGGGCTCCTACGAGCAGTACTTC,TRBV7-2,TRBJ2-7,-,-
CASNGGRVMDEQYF,TGTGCCAGCAACGGGGGGAGGGTGATGGACGAGCAGTACTTC,TRBV28,TRBJ2-7,-,TRBD2
CATRSFGVSDQPQHF,TGTGCCACCAGAAGTTTTGGGGTATCCGATCAGCCCCAGCATTTT,TRBV27,TRBJ1-5,-,-
CASSLQTMTGNTIYF,TGCGCCAGCAGCCTCCAGACCATGACTGGAAACACCATATATTTT,TRBV4-1,TRBJ1-3,-,-
CASSFLRGTTGSGNTIYF,TGTGCCAGCAGTTTCCTCAGGGGGACTACGGGTTCTGGAAACACCATATATTTT,TRBV28,TRBJ1-3,once,TRBD1
CASSPDRGNEKLFF,TGTGCCAGCTCACCGGACAGGGGGAATGAAAAACTGTTTTTT,TRBV18,TRBJ1-4,-,TRBD1
CASSIQQGRTDTQYF,TGTGCCAGCAGCATCCAACAGGGGCGCACAGATACGCAGTATTTT,TRBV7-2,TRBJ2-3,-,TRBD1
CASSLQGSLLSGNTIYF,TGTGCCAGCAGCCTACAGGGGTCCCTCCTCTCTGGAAACACCATATATTTT,TRBV9,TRBJ1-3,-,TRBD1
CASSKRESNEQFF,TGTGCCAGCTCCAAGCGGGAGAGCAATGAGCAGTTCTTC,TRBV18,TRBJ2-1,-,TRBD2
CASSVAVYNEQFF,TGTGCCAGCAGCGTCGCCGTTTACAATGAGCAGTTCTTC,TRBV9,TRBJ2-1,-,-
CASWPWGEETQYF,TGTGCCAGCTGGCCCTGGGGAGAGGAGACCCAGTACTTC,TRBV7-8,TRBJ2-5,-,-
CATSRDRDLQETQYF,TGTGCCACCAGCAGAGACAGGGATCTCCAAGAGACCCAGTACTTC,TRBV15,TRBJ2-5,-,-
CASSSRGHREQYF,TGTGCCAGCAGCTCGCGGGGGCACCGAGAGCAGTACTTC,TRBV9,TRBJ2-7,-,-
CASSQADSSSGANVLTF,TGCGCCAGCAGCCAAGCGGACTCCAGTTCTGGGGCCAACGTCCTGACTTTC,TRBV4-1,TRBJ2-6,once,-
CASSSSPGAGETQYF,TGTGCCAGCAGTTCCTCCCCGGGGGCGGGGGAGACCCAGTACTTC,TRBV28,TRBJ2-5,-,-
CASSYDGGSNTQYF,TGTGCCAGCAGTTACGACGGCGGTTCGAATACGCAGTATTTT,TRBV6-6,TRBJ2-3,-,-
CAWTKDNGHTDTQYF,TGTGCCTGGACTAAAGACAACGGTCACACAGATACGCAGTATTTT,TRBV30,TRBJ2-3,-,-
CASSFLGSLSGNTIYF,TGTGCCAGCAGTTTTTTGGGCAGTCTCTCTGGAAACACCATATATTTT,TRBV2,TRBJ1-3,few,-
CASSWERGEKLFF,TGTGCCAGCAGCTGGGAAAGGGGTGAAAAACTGTTTTTT,TRBV7-2,TRBJ1-4,-,-
CASSGEGFPREYF,TGTGCCAGCAGCGGAGAGGGGTTCCCCAGGGAGTACTTC,TRBV11-2,TRBJ2-7,-,-
CASSFQGNNSPLHF,TGTGCCAGCAGCTTCCAGGGGAATAATTCACCCCTCCACTTT,TRBV5-6,TRBJ1-6,-,-
CAWSPGLGGTYEQYF,TGTGCCTGGAGCCCCGGGTTGGGGGGAACCTACGAGCAGTACTTC,TRBV30,TRBJ2-7,-,-
CASSYGQGANTEAFF,TGTGCCAGCAGTTACGGGCAGGGGGCCAACACTGAAGCTTTCTTT,TRBV6-6,TRBJ1-1,-,TRBD1